A selection of T cell receptor beta chains follows, all from one sample in a study of T cells in Graves' hyperthyroidism and ophthalmopathy. TCRdb re-derived calls from the multiplex PCR reads in MiXCR, one entry per CDR3 protein. The sample has roughly 250,000 distinct CDR3 sequences, 14% to 15% seen once. The source material was blood. Source of these receptors: a woman aged 40 to 50 with Graves' hyperthyroidism that later progressed to Graves' ophthalmopathy. Both conserved end residues are part of each CDR3. A D gene is named only where the DNA matches it firmly. Expanded clones are given a class, and other clones once, few, many or no size at all.

j_call	clone_size	d_call	v_call	cdr3_nt	cdr3_aa
TRBJ2-7	many	NA	TRBV7-9	TGTGCCAGCAGCTTACCTCCGCGCCGCGAGCAGTACTTC	CASSLPPRREQYF
TRBJ2-5	NA	NA	TRBV7-2	TGTGCCAGCAGCCCACACGGGTGGGTCGAGACCCAGTACTTC	CASSPHGWVETQYF
TRBJ2-7	many	NA	TRBV28	TGTGCCAGCAGTTTCTCAGGGACACGCTCCTACGAGCAGTACTTC	CASSFSGTRSYEQYF
TRBJ1-2	NA	TRBD1	TRBV27	TGTGCCAGCAGTCCACACGACAGGGTTGGAGAGTATGGCTACACCTTC	CASSPHDRVGEYGYTF
TRBJ2-2	many	TRBD2	TRBV7-9	TGTGCCAGCAGCTTAGCTATGACTAGCAACACCGGGGAGCTGTTTTTT	CASSLAMTSNTGELFF
TRBJ2-3	many	TRBD2	TRBV2	TGTGCCAGCAGTGATGAAGCGGGAGGAACAGATACGCAGTATTTT	CASSDEAGGTDTQYF
TRBJ2-2	many	NA	TRBV3-1	TGTGCCAGCAGCCGTTCGTGGAAGTTTGACACCGGGGAGCTGTTTTTT	CASSRSWKFDTGELFF
TRBJ1-5	few	NA	TRBV20-1	TGCAGTGCTAGCGAATACGCCGATCAGCCCCAGCATTTT	CSASEYADQPQHF
TRBJ2-5	many	NA	TRBV20-1	TGCAGTGCTCACCTAGGGTTTGTAGGGACCCAGTACTTC	CSAHLGFVGTQYF
TRBJ1-1	NA	NA	TRBV12-3/TRBV12-4	TGTGCCAGCACCCCCGGGACAGAAGCTTTCTTT	CASTPGTEAFF
TRBJ2-1	many	NA	TRBV24-1	TGTGCCACCAGTGATTTGGTGGGTGGTGAGCAGTTCTTC	CATSDLVGGEQFF
TRBJ2-7	many	NA	TRBV27	TGTGCCAGCAGTTTTGGCGGGACCTACGAGCAGTACTTC	CASSFGGTYEQYF
TRBJ2-7	many	NA	TRBV30	TGTGCCTGGAGTTACCGGGACACCAGATCCTACGAGCAGTACTTC	CAWSYRDTRSYEQYF
TRBJ2-3	many	NA	TRBV9	TGTGCCAGCAGCGATGGGGGCCCTGGGGATACGCAGTATTTT	CASSDGGPGDTQYF
TRBJ2-1	many	NA	TRBV6-1	TGTGCCAGCAGTCCCCGGTCGGCACAGGGAGTTACTGAGCAGTTCTTC	CASSPRSAQGVTEQFF
TRBJ2-3	NA	TRBD2	TRBV4-2	TGTGCCAGCAGCCAAGAGATCGTCGATCGGCGGTTAGCGGGAGATAGCACAGATACGCAGTATTTT	CASSQEIVDRRLAGDSTDTQYF
TRBJ1-3	many	NA	TRBV15	TGTGCCACCAGCCGATCCTCTGGAAACACCATATATTTT	CATSRSSGNTIYF
TRBJ1-5	many	NA	TRBV28	TGTGCCAGCAAATTGAACAATCAGCCCCAGCATTTT	CASKLNNQPQHF
TRBJ2-3	NA	TRBD2	TRBV19	TGTGCCAGTAGTAGGACTAGCGGGAGTAGCACAGATACGCAGTATTTT	CASSRTSGSSTDTQYF
TRBJ2-5	few	TRBD2	TRBV12-3/TRBV12-4	TGTGCCAGCAGCAGGGGACTAGCGGGAGGGGCAGGCGAGACCCAGTACTTC	CASSRGLAGGAGETQYF
TRBJ2-2	NA	TRBD1	TRBV12-3/TRBV12-4	TGTGCCAGCAGTCCCCTGTTTGGGGACAGGGTGAGCGGGGAGCTGTTTTTT	CASSPLFGDRVSGELFF
TRBJ2-1	many	TRBD2	TRBV19	TGTGCCAGTAGTATATTGGCGGGAGAAGGCAATGAGCAGTTCTTC	CASSILAGEGNEQFF
TRBJ2-6	many	NA	TRBV12-3/TRBV12-4	TGTGCCAGCAGAAGGAACTCTGGGGCCAACGTCCTGACTTTC	CASRRNSGANVLTF
TRBJ2-2	many	NA	TRBV18	TGTGCCAGCTCACCTCCCGCAAGCAACACCGGGGAGCTGTTTTTT	CASSPPASNTGELFF
TRBJ2-1	many	NA	TRBV7-3	TGTGCCAGCAGCTTAACGGCGAACAAGATTTCGGATGAGCAGTTCTTC	CASSLTANKISDEQFF
TRBJ2-7	many	NA	TRBV28	TGTGCCAGCAGTTCCATTGAGGGCCCCCCCGGCGAGCAGTACTTC	CASSSIEGPPGEQYF
TRBJ1-1	many	TRBD1	TRBV10-2	TGCGCCAGCAGTGAGTCGACAGGGATTGGTCGGTGGGGACAAGCTTTCTTT	CASSESTGIGRWGQAFF
TRBJ2-3	many	NA	TRBV5-6	TGTGCCAGCAGCTATTTAGCAGGAGCTAGCACAGATACGCAGTATTTT	CASSYLAGASTDTQYF
TRBJ1-4	many	NA	TRBV19	TGTGCCAGTAGTAGGCGGGCGATTAATGAAAAACTGTTTTTT	CASSRRAINEKLFF
TRBJ1-4	many	NA	TRBV5-1	TGCGCCAGCAGATCAAGCCTCGGGACTAATGAAAAACTGTTTTTT	CASRSSLGTNEKLFF
TRBJ2-3	few	NA	TRBV7-3	TGTGCCAGCAGCTTAACTTCTATGGATACGCAGTATTTT	CASSLTSMDTQYF
TRBJ2-5	many	NA	TRBV28	TGTGCCAGCAGTGGACCCGGGACGACTCAAGAGACCCAGTACTTC	CASSGPGTTQETQYF
TRBJ1-1	NA	NA	TRBV19	TGTGCCAGTAGTACGAGGAATAACAGGGCCGGGAACACTGAAGCTCTCTTT	CASSTRNNRAGNTEALF
TRBJ2-1	many	TRBD2	TRBV20-1	TGCAGTGCCTCGGGGGGTGGCGGTCCCTCCTACAATGAGCAGTTCTTC	CSASGGGGPSYNEQFF
TRBJ2-5	many	TRBD1	TRBV3-1	TGTGCCAGCAGCCAGGGACAGGGGGGCCCGACCCAGTACTTC	CASSQGQGGPTQYF
TRBJ2-1	many	NA	TRBV2	TGTGCCAGCATAGTCCACAGGACCTACAATGAGCAGTTCTTC	CASIVHRTYNEQFF
TRBJ2-5	NA	TRBD2	TRBV4-2	TGTGCCAGCAGCCCAGGACTAGCGGGAGGATATGGCCAAGAGACCCAGTACTTC	CASSPGLAGGYGQETQYF
TRBJ1-1	few	NA	TRBV20-1	TGCAGTGCTAGCAGGGTGGGCACTGAAGCTTTCTTT	CSASRVGTEAFF
TRBJ1-1	few	NA	TRBV27	TGTGCCAGCCCCCGAGTTAGGGAGCCTGAAGCTTTCTTT	CASPRVREPEAFF
TRBJ1-2	few	NA	TRBV29-1	TGCAGCGTTGAACTGTCCCAGGGCTACACCTTC	CSVELSQGYTF
TRBJ2-5	once	NA	TRBV29-1	TGCGGCGTTGATATCAGTGACGAGACCCAGTACTTC	CGVDISDETQYF
TRBJ2-7	few	TRBD2	TRBV9	TGTGCCAGCAGCGCCCTGGCTAGCGGGGAAATCTACGAGCAGTACTTC	CASSALASGEIYEQYF
TRBJ2-7	many	TRBD1	TRBV27	TGTGCCAGCAAAACGACCTCTCCGGGACAGGGGGCGGACTACGAGCAGTACTTC	CASKTTSPGQGADYEQYF
TRBJ1-2	many	TRBD1	TRBV5-4	TGTGCCAGCAGTATTGACAGGGTGGTCGCAGTTAACTATGGCTACACCTTC	CASSIDRVVAVNYGYTF
TRBJ1-5	NA	NA	TRBV28	TGTGCCAGCAGTCCTGCGGGGGCGGAACAGCCCCAGCATTTT	CASSPAGAEQPQHF
TRBJ1-2	many	TRBD1	TRBV27	TGTGCCAGCAGTCAACTTACTCCGAGGACAGGGGGTTGGGGTGGCTACACCTTC	CASSQLTPRTGGWGGYTF
TRBJ2-5	many	NA	TRBV7-9	TGTGCCAGCAGCTTAGTTATCCGACAAGAGACCCAGTACTTC	CASSLVIRQETQYF
TRBJ2-3	many	NA	TRBV18	TGTGCCAGCTCATGGGCAGCGGGTGGCCGCACAGATACGCAGTATTTT	CASSWAAGGRTDTQYF
TRBJ1-1	many	NA	TRBV28	TGTGCCAGTACCTTACAGGGAGAGAGAACTGAAGCTTTCTTT	CASTLQGERTEAFF
TRBJ2-1	medium-sized	TRBD2	TRBV12-3/TRBV12-4	TGTGCCAGCAGTTTCGGACTAGATGAGCAGTTCTTC	CASSFGLDEQFF
TRBJ1-5	many	TRBD1	TRBV6-1	TGTGCCAGCAGAAGGACAGGGTTCCAGCCCCAGCATTTT	CASRRTGFQPQHF
TRBJ2-1	NA	TRBD2	TRBV27	TGTGCCAGCTCACCCCCGGGACTAGCGATTGAGCAGTTCTTC	CASSPPGLAIEQFF
TRBJ2-7	many	NA	TRBV7-9	TGTGCCAGCCAAATGGTCGGCACCTCCTACGAGCAGTACTTC	CASQMVGTSYEQYF
TRBJ2-3	many	TRBD2	TRBV12-5	TGTGCTAGTGGACGAGCGACCGGGACTAGCGGGAGGGCCCGCCCAGATACGCAGTATTTT	CASGRATGTSGRARPDTQYF
TRBJ1-5	NA	NA	TRBV20-1	TGCAGTGCTAGTAGTCAGGTGAACAATCAGCCCCAGCATTTT	CSASSQVNNQPQHF
TRBJ1-1	many	NA	TRBV5-1	TGCGCCAGCAGCTTGTTGGAAAAACACGGAGCGAACACTGAAGCTTTCTTT	CASSLLEKHGANTEAFF
TRBJ2-1	many	TRBD2	TRBV19	TGTGCCAGTAGTAGAACTAGCGGGAGCCCCTACAATGAGCAGTTCTTC	CASSRTSGSPYNEQFF